These T cell receptor beta chains were read from a single sample in a study of beta chain features in type 1 diabetes. Generated by immunoSEQ multiplex PCR, the TCRdb table keeps only in-frame clones and is missing some. The table includes roughly 380,000 clones, around a fifth detected once. The sequencing input was naive CD4+ T cells from blood. These receptor sequences come from a woman under 30 in good health. Both conserved end residues are part of each CDR3. Each record gives: V gene, J gene, D gene, clone size, CDR3 DNA, CDR3 protein. The D gene is left open where the match is weak. Clone size appears in some rows only: once, few, many, or a class for an expanded clone.

TRBV4-3	TRBJ2-1	TRBD1	few	TGCGCCAGCAGCCGTCGGACAGGGACACCCCAGTTCTTC	CASSRRTGTPQFF
TRBV18	TRBJ2-1	.	few	TGTGCCAGCTCACGTTCTGTAGGTAGCGTCGGTGATGAGCAGTTCTTC	CASSRSVGSVGDEQFF
TRBV18	TRBJ1-1	TRBD1	few	TGTGCCAGCTCATCATCGACAGGGTCGGTCGGTGAAGCTTTCTTT	CASSSSTGSVGEAFF
TRBV7-2	TRBJ2-3	.	few	TGTGCCAGCAGCTCATTCGCAGGGGCCCCCACAGATACGCAGTATTTT	CASSSFAGAPTDTQYF
TRBV4-1	TRBJ1-2	.	.	TGCGCCAGCAGCCCCCCCCAGGGTCCGCGCTACACCTTC	CASSPPQGPRYTF
TRBV19	TRBJ2-7	.	few	TGTGCCAGTGGACTCCGAGGAAACGAGCAGTACTTC	CASGLRGNEQYF
TRBV5-1	TRBJ2-1	.	.	TGCGCCAGCTCCCCAGGCGAGGGTGGCTCTGCTGAGCAGTTCTTC	CASSPGEGGSAEQFF
TRBV6-5	TRBJ2-7	TRBD1	few	TGTGCCAGCACTAACATCCGGGCAGGGGGAAGCGAGCAGTACTTC	CASTNIRAGGSEQYF
TRBV4-2	TRBJ2-1	TRBD2	few	TGTGCCAGCAGCTCCTCGCGCGGGGGTTATGAGCAGTTCTTC	CASSSSRGGYEQFF
TRBV5-1	TRBJ2-3	TRBD1	few	TGCGCCAGCAGCTTGGCCCCGACAGGGCCCACCCTCACAGATACGCAGTATTTT	CASSLAPTGPTLTDTQYF
TRBV18	TRBJ2-3	TRBD2	.	TGTGCCAGCTCACCAATAACAGCGGGAGGTTTCGGTACGCAGTATTTT	CASSPITAGGFGTQYF
TRBV4-1	TRBJ2-5	.	few	TGCGCCAGCAGCCAAGAAGTTCACTTTCAAGAGACCCAGTACTTC	CASSQEVHFQETQYF
TRBV2	TRBJ2-5	.	few	TGTGCCAGCAGTGACCCGGGGTCCCAAGAGACCCAGTACTTC	CASSDPGSQETQYF
TRBV18	TRBJ2-1	TRBD2	few	TGTGCCAGCTCACTCTCATTCTTAGCGGGAGGCCTCAACAATGAGCAGTTCTTC	CASSLSFLAGGLNNEQFF
TRBV5-1	TRBJ2-7	TRBD2	.	TGCGCCAGCAAACTAGCGGAGTCCTACGAGCAGTACTTC	CASKLAESYEQYF
TRBV9	TRBJ2-1	TRBD2	.	TGTGCCAGCAGCGTGACCTCTAGCGGGGGATTGCAGGATGAGCAGTTCTTC	CASSVTSSGGLQDEQFF
TRBV5-4	TRBJ2-1	TRBD2	few	TGTGCCAGCAGCTTGGTGACTAGCGGGTCTAGCTCCTACAATGAGCAGTTCTTC	CASSLVTSGSSSYNEQFF
TRBV11-2	TRBJ2-7	.	few	TGTGCCAGCGGACAAACCTCCTACGAGCAGTACTTC	CASGQTSYEQYF
TRBV5-1	TRBJ1-2	TRBD1	few	TGCGCCAGCAGCGGAGGAGACAGGGGCCATGGCTACACCTTC	CASSGGDRGHGYTF
TRBV9	TRBJ1-5	.	.	TGTGCCAGCAGCGTAGACGGGGATCAGCCCCAGCATTTT	CASSVDGDQPQHF
TRBV19	TRBJ2-3	TRBD1	few	TGTGCCAGTAGTTTTTGGACAGGGGAGGCAACAGATACGCAGTATTTT	CASSFWTGEATDTQYF
TRBV7-9	TRBJ2-5	TRBD1	.	TGTGCCAGCAGCCTTCCGACAGGGGGGGAGACCCAGTACTTC	CASSLPTGGETQYF